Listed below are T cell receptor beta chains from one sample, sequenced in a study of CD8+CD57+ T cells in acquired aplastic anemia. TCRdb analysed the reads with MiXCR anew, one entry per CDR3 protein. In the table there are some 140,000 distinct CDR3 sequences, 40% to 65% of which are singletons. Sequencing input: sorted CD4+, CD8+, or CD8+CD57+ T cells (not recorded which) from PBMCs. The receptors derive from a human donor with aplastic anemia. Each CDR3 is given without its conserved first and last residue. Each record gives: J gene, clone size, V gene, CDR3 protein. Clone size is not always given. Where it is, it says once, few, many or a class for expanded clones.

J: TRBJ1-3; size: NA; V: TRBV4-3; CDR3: ASSQSRIDRSGNTIY
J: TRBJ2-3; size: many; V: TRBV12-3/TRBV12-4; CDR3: ASSPGTAASTDTQY
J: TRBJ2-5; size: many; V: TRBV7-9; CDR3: ASSFPGRQETQY
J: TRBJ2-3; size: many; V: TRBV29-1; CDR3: SVVGGGASSTDTQY
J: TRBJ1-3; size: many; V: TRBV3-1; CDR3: ASSQTGLSGNTIY
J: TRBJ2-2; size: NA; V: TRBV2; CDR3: ASSASSRIGELF
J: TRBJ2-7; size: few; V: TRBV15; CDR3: ATSRDSGDKQY
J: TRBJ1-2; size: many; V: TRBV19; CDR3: ASSIEWLGASRGYT
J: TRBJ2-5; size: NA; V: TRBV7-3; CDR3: ASSLRAGGQETQY
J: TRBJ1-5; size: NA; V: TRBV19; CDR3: ASSTSTGYQPQH
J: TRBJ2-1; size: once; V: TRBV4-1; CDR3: ASSQVRGRHEQF
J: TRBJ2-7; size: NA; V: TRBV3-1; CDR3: ASSQLDSSYEQY
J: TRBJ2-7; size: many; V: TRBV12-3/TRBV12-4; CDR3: ASSLAGEQY
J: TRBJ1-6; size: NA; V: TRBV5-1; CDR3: ASSLAAVNNSPLH
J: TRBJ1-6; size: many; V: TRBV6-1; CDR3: ASSQRAGTNSPLH
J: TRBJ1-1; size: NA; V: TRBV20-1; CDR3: SAKDRNMNTEAF
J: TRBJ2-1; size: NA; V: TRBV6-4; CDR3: ASSRTSGGGEQF
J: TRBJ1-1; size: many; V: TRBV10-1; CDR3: ASGSRTEAF
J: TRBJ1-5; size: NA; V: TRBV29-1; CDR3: SVAQGAGNQPQH
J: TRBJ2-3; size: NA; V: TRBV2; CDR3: ASQGTDQATQY
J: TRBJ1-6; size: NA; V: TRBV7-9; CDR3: ASSLSSGVDSPLH
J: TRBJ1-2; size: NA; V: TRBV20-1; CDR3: SARTGNYGYT
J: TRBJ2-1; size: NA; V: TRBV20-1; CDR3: SARVRQGVSYNEQF
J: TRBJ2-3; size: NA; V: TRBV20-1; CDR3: SALGGISDTQY
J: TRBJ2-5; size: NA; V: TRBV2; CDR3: ASRKNQARETQH
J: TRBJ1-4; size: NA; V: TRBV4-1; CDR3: ASSQKGGTYPEKLF
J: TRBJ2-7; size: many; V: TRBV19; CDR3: ASTPSRGHSYEQY
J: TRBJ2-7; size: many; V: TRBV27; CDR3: ASHGRASYSYEQY
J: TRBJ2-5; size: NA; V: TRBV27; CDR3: ASSRRKGLSQETQY
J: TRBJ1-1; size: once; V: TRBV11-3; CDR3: ASSSRGNTDAF
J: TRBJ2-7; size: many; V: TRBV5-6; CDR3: ASSLFPPDTAYEQY
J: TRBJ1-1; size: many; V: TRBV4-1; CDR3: ASSPGEENTEAF
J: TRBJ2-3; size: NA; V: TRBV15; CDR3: ATSRGGRRTDTQY
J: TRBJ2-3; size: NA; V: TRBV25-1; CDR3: ASSDQGPAAGASTDTQY
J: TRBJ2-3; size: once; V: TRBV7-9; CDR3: ASSTYVQNTQY
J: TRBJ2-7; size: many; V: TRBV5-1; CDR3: ASSTGVFPYEQY
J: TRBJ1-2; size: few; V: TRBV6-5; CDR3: ASSYSLEPTGYT
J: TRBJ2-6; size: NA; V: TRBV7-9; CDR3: ASSRAGAGANVLT
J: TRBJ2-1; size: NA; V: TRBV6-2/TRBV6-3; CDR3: ASGQRTSGGDGQF
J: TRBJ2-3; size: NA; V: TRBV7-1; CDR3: ASSSIVAGVPGTDTQY
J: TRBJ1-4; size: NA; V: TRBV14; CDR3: ASSRNRGTNEKLF
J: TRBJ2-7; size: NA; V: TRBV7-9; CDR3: ASSPTSEYSYEQY
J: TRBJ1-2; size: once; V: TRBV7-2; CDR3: ASSLAGIGYT
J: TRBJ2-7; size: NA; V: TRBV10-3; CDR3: AIGEQGNPYEQY
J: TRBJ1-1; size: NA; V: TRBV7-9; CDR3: ASSTEGVGTEAF
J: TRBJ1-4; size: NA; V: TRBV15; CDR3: ATSRDRFTGEKLF
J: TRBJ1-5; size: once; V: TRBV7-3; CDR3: ASSLEGLGQPQH
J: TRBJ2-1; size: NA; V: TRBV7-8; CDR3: ASSLMRGGDNEQF